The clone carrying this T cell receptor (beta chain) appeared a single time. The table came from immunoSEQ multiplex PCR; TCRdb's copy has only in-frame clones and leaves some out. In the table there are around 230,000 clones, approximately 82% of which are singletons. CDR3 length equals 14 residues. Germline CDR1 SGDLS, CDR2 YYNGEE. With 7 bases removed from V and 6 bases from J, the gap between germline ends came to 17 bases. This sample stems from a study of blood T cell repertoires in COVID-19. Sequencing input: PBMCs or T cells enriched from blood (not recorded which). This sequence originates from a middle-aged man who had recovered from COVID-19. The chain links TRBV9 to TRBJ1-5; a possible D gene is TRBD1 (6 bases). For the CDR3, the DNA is TGTGCCAGCGGTGCGGGGGGCGAGGGTCAGCCCCAGCATTTT. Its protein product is CASGAGGEGQPQHF.